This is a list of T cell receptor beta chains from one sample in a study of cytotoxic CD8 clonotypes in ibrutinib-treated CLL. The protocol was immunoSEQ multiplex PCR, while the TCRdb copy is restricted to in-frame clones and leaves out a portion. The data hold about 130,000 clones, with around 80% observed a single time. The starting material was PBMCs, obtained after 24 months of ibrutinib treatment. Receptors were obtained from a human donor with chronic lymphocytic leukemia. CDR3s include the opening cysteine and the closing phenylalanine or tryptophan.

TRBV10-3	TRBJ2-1	CAIRRGADNEQFF
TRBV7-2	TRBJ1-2	CASSLPRGGTYGYTF
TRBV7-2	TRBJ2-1	CASSFGPPNEQFF
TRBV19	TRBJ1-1	CASSMGAGSDTEAFF
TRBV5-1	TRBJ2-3	CASSKDSSVGTDTQYF
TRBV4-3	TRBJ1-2	CASSQGLGGSPYGYTF
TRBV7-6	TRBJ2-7	CASSPGQGIAYEQYF
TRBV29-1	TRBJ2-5	CSTQGLAGRSQYF
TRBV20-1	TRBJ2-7	CSATDGYEQYF
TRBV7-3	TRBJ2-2	CASSLTGSSVGELFF
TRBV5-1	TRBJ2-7	CASSPGTLSYEQYF
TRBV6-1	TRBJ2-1	CASIQQGALDNEQFF
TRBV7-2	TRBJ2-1	CASSRGTSGRGFGQFF
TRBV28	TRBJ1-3	CASSSSFGSITGNTIYF
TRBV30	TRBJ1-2	CAWSVQRQGGSGGYTF
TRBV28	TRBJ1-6	CASSLRDSNSPLHF